These T cell receptor beta chains were read from a single sample in a study of blood T cell repertoires in COVID-19. The repertoire was sequenced with immunoSEQ multiplex PCR; TCRdb's copy has only in-frame clones and lacks some. The sample records about 360,000 clones, around 84% being singletons. Material for sequencing was peripheral blood. Source of these receptors: a human donor with acute or convalescent COVID-19. The donor label of this sample is uncertain. Each CDR3 is given with its conserved first and last residue. D genes are given only for firm matches. Clone size, where shown, is once, few, many, or a class for clones that have expanded.

>-|TRBJ2-3|-|TRBV6-2/TRBV6-3
TGTGCCACCATCCCGAGGTTGACTAGCACAGATACGCAGTATTTT
CATIPRLTSTDTQYF
>-|TRBJ1-1|TRBD1|TRBV5-1
TGCGCCAGCAGCGGTGGGACAGGGGCCATGAACACTGAAGCTTTCTTT
CASSGGTGAMNTEAFF
>-|TRBJ1-2|-|TRBV7-9
TGTGCCAGCGGGAAAAGGGAGAACTATGGCTACACCTTC
CASGKRENYGYTF
>-|TRBJ2-7|-|TRBV11-2
TGTGCCAGCAGCTCTCCGGGGGACGAGCAGTACTTC
CASSSPGDEQYF
>-|TRBJ2-3|-|TRBV3-1/TRBV3-2
TGTGCCAGCAGCCTTACCGGGGTCCTGCGACAGTATTTT
CASSLTGVLRQYF
>-|TRBJ1-2|-|TRBV2
TGTGCCAGCAGTGAATGGACAGACAACTATGGCTACACCTTC
CASSEWTDNYGYTF
>-|TRBJ1-1|-|TRBV11-2
TGTGCCAGCAGCTTAGTGGTGACAGGAGAAGCTTTCTTT
CASSLVVTGEAFF
>-|TRBJ1-1|-|TRBV19
TGTGCCAGTAGTCAAAATACAGGGCTTTCTGGGGCTTTCTTT
CASSQNTGLSGAFF
>-|TRBJ1-3|-|TRBV3-1/TRBV3-2
TGTGCCAGCAGCCAAGTATTCGGTCTTGGAAACACCATATATTTT
CASSQVFGLGNTIYF
>-|TRBJ2-5|TRBD2|TRBV30
TGTGCCTGGGGACTAGTCGCAGAGACCCAGTACTTC
CAWGLVAETQYF
>-|TRBJ1-4|TRBD1|TRBV7-2
TGTGCCAGCAGCGCAGGGGGCCCGGCAACTAATGAAAAACTGTTTTTT
CASSAGGPATNEKLFF
>-|TRBJ1-2|TRBD1|TRBV6-5
TGTGCCAGCAGGTCAACAGGGGAGAAAGGCTACACCTTC
CASRSTGEKGYTF
>few|TRBJ1-5|-|TRBV6-1
TGTGCCAGCAGTGAGTCAGGAGGCCGGGCCCAGCATTTT
CASSESGGRAQHF
>-|TRBJ1-1|TRBD1|TRBV5-1
TGCGCCAGCAGCTTGGCCGTCGGACAGGTGAACACTGAAGCTTTCTTT
CASSLAVGQVNTEAFF
>-|TRBJ1-4|-|TRBV18
TGTGCCAGCTCACCAAAGACGGGAGGGGATGAAAAACTGTTTTTT
CASSPKTGGDEKLFF
>-|TRBJ1-5|-|TRBV6-1
TGTGCCAGCAGTGAGGGGTGGGGAGGGGGACAGCCCCAGCATTTT
CASSEGWGGGQPQHF
>once|TRBJ2-6|-|TRBV6-2/TRBV6-3
TGTGCCAGCAGTTCCAGGTTTCTCCGGCTTAGGAATGGGGCCAACGTCCTGACTTTC
CASSSRFLRLRNGANVLTF
>-|TRBJ1-2|-|TRBV2
TGTGCCAGCAGTGCTAAGGGACACATTAACTATGGCTACACCTTC
CASSAKGHINYGYTF
>-|TRBJ1-6|-|TRBV5-1
TGCGCCAGCAGCTTGGCAGGGATAGTGGATTCACCCCTCCACTTT
CASSLAGIVDSPLHF
>-|TRBJ1-1|-|TRBV3-1/TRBV3-2
TGTGCCAGCAGCCAAACACGCACTGAAGCTTTCTTT
CASSQTRTEAFF
>once|TRBJ1-1|TRBD1|TRBV29-1
TGCAGCGGACAGGGGGCGCATCCTGAAGCTTTCTTT
CSGQGAHPEAFF
>-|TRBJ1-2|TRBD1|TRBV13
TGTGCCAGCAGCTTACCGGGACAGGATCATGGCTACACCTTC
CASSLPGQDHGYTF
>-|TRBJ2-5|-|TRBV3-1/TRBV3-2
TGTGCCAGCAGCCCCCTTATGGGGGGAAAGCAAGAGACCCAGTACTTC
CASSPLMGGKQETQYF